What follows are 23 T cell receptor beta chains derived from one specimen sequenced in a study of blood T cell repertoires in COVID-19. Assay: immunoSEQ multiplex PCR; the TCRdb copy retains only in-frame clones and omits some. In the table there are more than 150,000 clones, about four fifths of which are singletons. The sequencing input was peripheral blood. The receptors come from a woman over 75 with COVID-19, enrolled during active disease.

This chain joins TRBV6-1 and TRBJ1-4, with D unresolved. This CDR3 comprises 16 residues. The V and J ends lost 1 base and 3 bases respectively, with 12 bases between them. Germline assignment: CDR1 MNHNS and CDR2 SASEGT. The CDR3 region is CASSEVGGGANEKLFF. Here the CDR3 DNA reads TGTGCCAGCAGTGAAGTGGGTGGCGGAGCTAATGAAAAACTGTTTTTT.

This clone has only a few counts. J is TRBJ2-5 and V is TRBV5-4; D may be TRBD2 (6 bases). Trimming removed 3 bases from V and 5 bases from J, with 8 bases in between. Looked up from germline, CDR1 is SGHNT and CDR2 is YYREEE (reference sequence). This CDR3 spans 12 amino acids. The CDR3, as DNA: TGTGCCAGCAGCTCTAGCGTTGAGACCCAGTACTTC. It translates to CASSSSVETQYF.

The chain uses TRBV4-1 and TRBJ1-1, with 8 bases matching TRBD1. In germline, CDR1 is MGHRA, CDR2 YSYEKL. V lost 1 base and J lost 7; bases outside the gene matches: 14. The CDR3 sequence is 17 residues long. The CDR3 region has the DNA TGCGCCAGCAGCCAAGTCCCCGGGACAGGTCTACCCTTTGAAGCTTTCTTT. It specifies CASSQVPGTGLPFEAFF.

In this sample, this clone turned up once. This sequence joins TRBV27 and TRBJ2-7; the D gene is possibly TRBD2 (6 bases). The germline V gene has CDR1 MNHEY and CDR2 SMNVEV (reference sequence). The V end was cut by 3 bases, the J end by 2 bases, with 11 bases between. The CDR3 runs to 14 residues. CDR3 bases: TGTGCCAGCAGTTTGGGGGGTGCCCCCTACGAGCAGTACTTC. Translating it yields CASSLGGAPYEQYF.

As regards this clone: Other DNA sequences of this sample code for an identical CDR3. This chain links TRBV19 with TRBJ1-4, with 7 nucleotides matching TRBD1. Trimming removed 5 bases from V and 7 bases from J; junction bases left unmatched: 4. The CDR3 consists of 13 residues. Germline lookup yields CDR1 LNHDA and CDR2 SQIVND (reference sequence). This chain's CDR3 is CASSYRGGEKLFF. The CDR3 DNA sequence: TGTGCCAGTAGTTACAGGGGCGGTGAAAAACTGTTTTTT.

The rearrangement joins TRBV2 to TRBJ1-5; TRBD1 matches 8 bases. V lost 5 bases, J lost 1 base, and 4 bases stayed unmatched. This CDR3 spans 15 amino acids. Germline V gene sequence: CDR1 SNHLY, CDR2 FYNNEI. CDR3 amino acids: CASSLTGASNQPQHF. CDR3 DNA: TGTGCCAGCAGTTTGACAGGGGCAAGCAATCAGCCCCAGCATTTT.

The rearrangement uses TRBV19 and TRBJ1-5, with 7 bases that match TRBD1. Trimming cost V 5 bases and J 1 base; bases outside gene matches: 5. CDR1 and CDR2 from the germline V gene are LNHDA and SQIVND (reference sequence). The CDR3 contains 15 residues. CDR3 residues: CASSPQQGSNQPQHF. The CDR3, as DNA: TGTGCCAGTAGTCCCCAACAGGGGAGCAATCAGCCCCAGCATTTT. Filled out from reference TRBV19 and TRBJ1-5, the complete variable domain reads DGGITQSPKYLFRKEGQNVTLSCEQNLNHDAMYWYRQDPGQGLRLIYYSQIVNDFQKGDIAEGYSVSREKKESFPLTVTSAQKNPTAFYLCASSPQQGSNQPQHFGDGTRLSIL.

The chain is built from TRBV12-3 or TRBV12-4 and TRBJ2-1, with TRBD1 as a possible D gene (6 bases). Trimming pared 3 bases from V and 6 bases from J, leaving 9 bases between. The length of the CDR3 is 13 residues. The CDR3, as DNA: TGTGCCAGCAGTTTGACAGGTTTCAATGAGCAGTTCTTC. Translated: CASSLTGFNEQFF.

This clone was recorded once. The chain couples TRBV5-4 to TRBJ2-1; 8 bases map to TRBD2. The CDR3 is 15 amino acids. The V gene end was trimmed by 1 base and the J gene end by 7 bases; junction bases not matched to a gene: 7. CDR1 and CDR2 (germline): SGHNT, YYREEE (reference sequence). CDR3 sequence reads: CASSLNLAGGNEQFF. CDR3 sequence (DNA): TGTGCCAGCAGCTTGAATTTGGCGGGGGGTAATGAGCAGTTCTTC.

The gene calls are TRBV5-1 and TRBJ2-7; D is ambiguous. V lost 1 base to trimming and J lost 4 bases, with 12 bases between them. Per germline, CDR1 SGHRS and CDR2 YFSETQ. The CDR3 extends over 14 amino acids. CDR3 bases: TGCGCCAGCAGCTTGTCCATAGAGGCGTACGAGCAGTACTTC. Protein product: CASSLSIEAYEQYF.

A word on this clone: Germline and junction disagree at one end, which may indicate a read error. V and J are TRBV11-2 and TRBJ2-2, with 9 positions matching TRBD2. CDR1 and CDR2 (germline): SGHAT, FQNNGV. This CDR3 has 15 amino acids. CDR3 residues: CASSKTAGGHRGAVF. In nucleotides, the CDR3 is TGTGCCAGCAGCAAGACCGCGGGGGGGCACCGGGGAGCTGTTTTT.

The chain is built from TRBV14 and TRBJ2-7; TRBD1 matches 7 bases. Per the germline V gene, CDR1 is SGHDN and CDR2 is FVKESK. This CDR3 is built from 15 residues. The junction had 11 bases not matched to a gene; V was cut back by 3 bases and J by 6 bases. The CDR3 sequence: CASSHLQGHQTEQYF. CDR3 in DNA: TGTGCCAGCAGCCACCTACAGGGGCACCAGACCGAGCAGTACTTC. Combining the CDR3 with reference TRBV14 and TRBJ2-7 gives the whole variable domain EAGVTQFPSHSVIEKGQTVTLRCDPISGHDNLYWYRRVMGKEIKFLLHFVKESKQDESGMPNNRFLAERTGGTYSTLKVQPAELEDSGVYFCASSHLQGHQTEQYFGPGTRLTVT.

V is TRBV6-5 and J is TRBJ2-1; 10 nucleotides align to TRBD1. The germline V gene has CDR1 MNHEY and CDR2 SVGAGI. This CDR3 has 15 amino acids. V shed 6 bases and J 5 bases; nucleotides not matched to a gene: 7. Here the CDR3 DNA reads TGTGCCAGCAGCCTCCGGACAGGGGGAAACAATGAGCAGTTCTTC. Translation: CASSLRTGGNNEQFF.

This clone has only one observation. The J gene is TRBJ2-3, the V gene TRBV3-1 (or the pseudogene TRBV3-2); TRBD2 aligns across 12 bases. The CDR3 is 17 amino acids. Trimming at V came to 2 bases and at J to 2 bases, leaving 5 bases not matched to a gene. Germline V gene sequence: CDR1 LGHDT, CDR2 YNNKEL (reference sequence). The CDR3 region has the DNA TGTGCCAGCAGCCAAAGGACTAGCGGGGTGTACACAGATACGCAGTATTTT. Protein sequence: CASSQRTSGVYTDTQYF.

V and J are TRBV24-1 and TRBJ1-2, with 7 bases identical to TRBD1. The V segment lost 7 bases and the J segment 4 bases; nucleotides outside the gene matches: 8. CDR1 KGHDR and CDR2 SFDVKD come from the germline V gene. This CDR3 contains 14 residues. CDR3 coding DNA: TGTGCCACCAGGGCAACAGGGGACGCCTATGGCTACACCTTC. Its translation: CATRATGDAYGYTF.

The gene calls are TRBV21-1 and TRBJ2-7; TRBD1, as called in the table, went unchecked against the DNA. TRBV21-1 is listed as a pseudogene. The CDR3 is 17 residues long. The CDR3 nucleotides read TGTGCCAGCAGCCCCCGGGACAGCTCAGGGGACTCCTACGAGCAGTACTTC. Amino acids: CASSPRDSSGDSYEQYF.

In this sample, this clone turned up once. The chain links TRBV10-3 to TRBJ2-5; a weak D match, TRBD2 (5 bases). This CDR3 region has 13 residues. CDR1 and CDR2 from the germline V gene are ENHRY and SYGVKD. Trimming cost V 6 bases and J 0 bases, with 8 bases left between them. The CDR3 sequence is CAISVAYQETQYF. The CDR3 bases are TGTGCCATCAGCGTAGCGTACCAAGAGACCCAGTACTTC.

The chain uses TRBV30 and TRBJ1-4; D is possibly TRBD1 (6 bases). V was pared by 2 bases and J by 7 bases, with 14 bases between. The CDR3 totals 14 residues. Germline V gene data show CDR1 as GTSNPN and CDR2 as SVGIG (reference sequence). CDR3 nucleotide sequence: TGTGCCTGGAGTCCCTCCCTGACAGGTGAAAAACTGTTTTTT. Its translation is CAWSPSLTGEKLFF.

This sequence joins TRBV29-1 and TRBJ2-7; possibly TRBD1 for D (6 bases). CDR1 is SQVTM, CDR2 ANQGSEA, per germline. This CDR3 comprises 12 residues. Trimming cost V 6 bases and J 2 bases, with 11 bases left between them. The CDR3 spells CSVLQGPYEQYF. The CDR3, as DNA: TGCAGCGTCCTACAGGGCCCCTACGAGCAGTACTTC.

The chain employs TRBV18 and TRBJ1-1; maybe TRBD1 (5 bases). The ends were cut back, 0 bases at V and 2 bases at J, with 13 bases in the middle. The CDR3 extends over 16 amino acids. CDR1 and CDR2 from the germline V gene are KGHSH and LQKENI. CDR3 sequence reads: CASSPPVSGKNTEAFF. The CDR3 region has the DNA TGTGCCAGCTCACCACCGGTGTCAGGGAAAAACACTGAAGCTTTCTTT. Using reference TRBV18 and TRBJ1-1 for the parts outside the CDR3, the full variable domain is NAGVMQNPRHLVRRRGQEARLRCSPMKGHSHVYWYRQLPEEGLKFMVYLQKENIIDESGMPKERFSAEFPKEGPSILRIQQVVRGDSAAYFCASSPPVSGKNTEAFFGQGTRLTVV.

The chain has TRBV4-3 and TRBJ2-3; 12 bases match TRBD2. The ends lost 4 bases at V and 5 bases at J; junction bases unmatched: 7. This CDR3 is 16 amino acids long. Germline loops: CDR1 LGHNA, CDR2 YSLEER. The CDR3 loop reads CASSPRTSGAQDTQYF. The DNA of the CDR3 is TGCGCCAGCAGCCCCAGGACTAGCGGGGCTCAAGATACGCAGTATTTT.

The V gene is TRBV19, the J gene TRBJ2-3; 13 bases agree with TRBD2. This CDR3 has 16 amino acids. The J segment lost 2 bases and the V segment lost 5 bases, leaving 4 bases of the junction unmatched. Germline CDR1 is LNHDA and CDR2 is SQIVND (reference sequence). The chain's CDR3 is CASSPGLAGPTDTQYF. CDR3 nucleotide sequence: TGTGCCAGTAGTCCGGGACTAGCGGGGCCCACAGATACGCAGTATTTT. The variable domain in full, with the rest retrieved from reference TRBV19 and TRBJ2-3, is DGGITQSPKYLFRKEGQNVTLSCEQNLNHDAMYWYRQDPGQGLRLIYYSQIVNDFQKGDIAEGYSVSREKKESFPLTVTSAQKNPTAFYLCASSPGLAGPTDTQYFGPGTRLTVL.

CDR3 bases: TGTGCCACCTACCCACCCTACAATGAGCAGTTCTTC. Residues: CATYPPYNEQFF. The gene calls are TRBV12-1 and TRBJ2-1; the table's TRBD2 call for D was not verified on the DNA. TRBV12-1 is designated a pseudogene. The CDR3 sequence is 12 residues long.